The subject of this entry is one TCR beta chain. In the source study's methods: Estimates of nucleated cell counts were drawn from the amplification of reference gene primers. The method was immunoSEQ multiplex PCR; TCRdb's version includes in-frame clones alone and lacks a portion of them. Clone size and the V and J calls come from that table; the DNA yielded D and trimming. The sample holds approximately 300,000 clones, 85% to 90% seen once. This specimen comes from a study of blood T cell repertoires in COVID-19. Overall study context: In each case, the material was cDNA or gDNA derived from T cells, B-cell-depleted T cells, or PBMCs.

In terms of age and location, participants ranged from roughly 18 to 100 years and lived in about two dozen US areas. Categorization into cohorts depended on clinical history that participants reported. CDR3 length: 13 amino acids. V was clipped by 5 bases and J by 7 bases; unmatched bases: 7. CDR1 is GTSNPN, CDR2 SVGIG, per germline (reference sequence). The chain couples TRBV30 to TRBJ2-1; 8 bases agree with TRBD2. This clonotype was obtained from a woman aged 18-29 years who had recovered from COVID-19. Sequenced input: PBMCs or T cells enriched from blood (not recorded which). The CDR3 region is CAWPGLVVNEQFF. The CDR3 nucleotides are TGTGCCTGGCCGGGACTAGTAGTGAATGAGCAGTTCTTC.